These T cell receptor beta chains were read from a single sample in a study of identical twins. One entry per CDR3 protein results from TCRdb running MiXCR on the 5' RACE reads. The sample includes 650,000 to 800,000 distinct CDR3 sequences, roughly 8% seen only once; the top ten take 0.8% to 1%. The same data also went into a second study, on yellow fever vaccine responses in identical twins.

Sequencing input: PBMCs. These TCRs come from a woman under 30 in good health. Each CDR3 is given with its conserved first and last residue. D genes are given only for firm matches. Not all rows give a size; the values are once, few, many and, for expanded clones, a class.

size,length,V,J,D,CDR3,DNA
many,14,TRBV20-1,TRBJ2-3,TRBD2,CSAGASGSLGTQYF,TGCAGTGCTGGGGCTAGCGGGAGTCTCGGTACGCAGTATTTT
few,15,TRBV11-3,TRBJ2-3,TRBD2,CASSSGRVGTDTQYF,TGTGCCAGCAGCTCCGGGAGGGTCGGCACAGATACGCAGTATTTT
.,12,TRBV19,TRBJ2-7,.,CASSMSSGKQYF,TGTGCCAGTAGTATGTCTTCCGGGAAGCAGTACTTC
.,15,TRBV11-2,TRBJ2-1,TRBD2,CASRVWGGGNNEQFF,TGTGCCAGCAGAGTCTGGGGCGGGGGAAACAATGAGCAGTTCTTC
.,20,TRBV5-1,TRBJ2-6,TRBD2,CASSRGLAGGKGSGANVLTF,TGCGCCAGCAGCCGCGGACTAGCGGGAGGGAAGGGCTCTGGGGCCAACGTCCTGACTTTC
.,15,TRBV12-5,TRBJ2-3,.,CASGSGRSSTDTQYF,TGTGCTAGTGGTTCGGGACGGTCCAGCACAGATACGCAGTATTTT
.,13,TRBV24-1,TRBJ2-7,.,CATSDPGYYEQYF,TGTGCCACCAGTGATCCGGGGTACTACGAGCAGTACTTC
many,11,TRBV3-1,TRBJ2-7,.,CASSQEAEQYF,TGTGCCAGCAGCCAAGAGGCCGAGCAGTACTTC
few,17,TRBV27,TRBJ2-7,TRBD2,CASSLKLGLAGVYEQYF,TGTGCCAGCAGTCTAAAGCTGGGACTAGCGGGAGTCTACGAGCAGTACTTC
.,13,TRBV6-2/TRBV6-3,TRBJ2-7,.,CASSYRGLSEQYF,TGTGCCAGCAGTTATAGGGGCCTCAGCGAGCAGTACTTC
.,16,TRBV4-3,TRBJ2-3,TRBD2,CASSQHSGSSADTQYF,TGCGCCAGCAGCCAACATAGCGGGAGCTCGGCAGATACGCAGTATTTT
.,15,TRBV24-1,TRBJ2-3,.,CATSDLSQGPDTQYF,TGTGCCACCAGTGATTTGTCCCAGGGTCCAGATACGCAGTATTTT
few,13,TRBV7-9,TRBJ2-5,.,CASTRDIPETQYF,TGTGCCAGCACTCGGGACATCCCAGAGACCCAGTACTTC
.,14,TRBV6-1,TRBJ2-7,.,CASSEAKNSYEQYF,TGTGCCAGCAGTGAAGCCAAGAACTCCTACGAGCAGTACTTC
few,14,TRBV4-1,TRBJ2-5,.,CASSQGESIETQYF,TGCGCCAGCAGCCAGGGGGAGTCCATAGAGACCCAGTACTTC
few,13,TRBV20-1,TRBJ2-1,.,CSASALAYNEQFF,TGCAGTGCTAGTGCCCTAGCCTACAATGAGCAGTTCTTC
few,14,TRBV20-1,TRBJ2-5,.,CSARDRDKQETQYF,TGCAGTGCTAGAGATCGGGACAAGCAAGAGACCCAGTACTTC
many,15,TRBV5-1,TRBJ2-7,TRBD2,CASSLLPSGSYEQYF,TGCGCCAGCAGCTTGTTACCTAGCGGGAGCTACGAGCAGTACTTC
few,14,TRBV29-1,TRBJ2-1,.,CSVGLAQGLNEQFF,TGCAGCGTTGGACTAGCTCAGGGGCTCAATGAGCAGTTCTTC
many,14,TRBV5-1,TRBJ2-7,.,CASSLTGPSYEQYF,TGCGCCAGCAGCTTGACCGGCCCCTCCTACGAGCAGTACTTC
.,13,TRBV27,TRBJ2-7,TRBD1,CATREGASYEQYF,TGTGCCACCAGAGAGGGGGCTTCCTACGAGCAGTACTTC
.,20,TRBV9,TRBJ2-2,TRBD2,CASSVVPGTSGGSNTGELFF,TGTGCCAGCAGCGTAGTCCCGGGGACTAGCGGGGGGTCGAACACCGGGGAGCTGTTTTTT
.,13,TRBV29-1,TRBJ2-4,TRBD1,CRDPGTAKNIQYF,TGCAGAGATCCTGGGACAGCAAAAAACATTCAGTACTTC
many,18,TRBV11-1,TRBJ1-4,.,CASSLDVAEPSTNEKLFF,TGTGCCAGCAGCTTAGATGTTGCAGAGCCGTCAACTAATGAAAAACTGTTTTTT
many,16,TRBV6-5,TRBJ1-1,.,CASSYNDRRSPPEAFF,TGTGCCAGCAGTTACAATGACAGGAGATCCCCCCCTGAAGCTTTCTTT
.,18,TRBV6-5,TRBJ2-2,TRBD1,CASSYNPPRQGRDGELFF,TGTGCCAGCAGTTACAACCCCCCCAGACAGGGCCGAGACGGGGAGCTGTTTTTT
.,17,TRBV6-5,TRBJ1-2,.,CASSYSMVDYFNLGYTF,TGTGCCAGCAGTTACTCGATGGTAGACTATTTCAATTTAGGCTACACCTTC
many,15,TRBV15,TRBJ2-1,TRBD2,CATSRAGTSGTEQFF,TGTGCCACCAGCAGAGCCGGGACTAGCGGGACTGAGCAGTTCTTC
many,17,TRBV28,TRBJ2-7,TRBD1,CASRQSRDRGRSYEQYF,TGTGCCAGCAGGCAAAGCCGGGACAGGGGTAGATCTTACGAGCAGTACTTC
.,17,TRBV7-6,TRBJ1-1,.,CASSPPSKTGGDTEAFF,TGTGCCAGCAGCCCACCATCCAAGACAGGCGGGGACACTGAAGCTTTCTTT
many,13,TRBV12-3/TRBV12-4,TRBJ2-5,.,CASSSWTEETQYF,TGTGCCAGCAGTTCTTGGACAGAAGAGACCCAGTACTTC
few,15,TRBV12-1,TRBJ2-5,.,CASSSPRGREETQYF,TGTGCCAGCAGCTCCCCGCGGGGGAGGGAAGAGACCCAGTACTTC
few,14,TRBV28,TRBJ1-6,.,CASRATGRISPLHF,TGTGCCAGCAGGGCGACGGGACGGATTTCACCCCTCCACTTT
few,13,TRBV20-1,TRBJ1-6,.,CSARDTVNSPLHF,TGCAGTGCTAGAGACACAGTTAACTCACCCCTCCACTTT
many,14,TRBV15,TRBJ2-3,.,CATSSGLNTDTQYF,TGTGCCACCAGCTCGGGGTTAAATACAGATACGCAGTATTTT